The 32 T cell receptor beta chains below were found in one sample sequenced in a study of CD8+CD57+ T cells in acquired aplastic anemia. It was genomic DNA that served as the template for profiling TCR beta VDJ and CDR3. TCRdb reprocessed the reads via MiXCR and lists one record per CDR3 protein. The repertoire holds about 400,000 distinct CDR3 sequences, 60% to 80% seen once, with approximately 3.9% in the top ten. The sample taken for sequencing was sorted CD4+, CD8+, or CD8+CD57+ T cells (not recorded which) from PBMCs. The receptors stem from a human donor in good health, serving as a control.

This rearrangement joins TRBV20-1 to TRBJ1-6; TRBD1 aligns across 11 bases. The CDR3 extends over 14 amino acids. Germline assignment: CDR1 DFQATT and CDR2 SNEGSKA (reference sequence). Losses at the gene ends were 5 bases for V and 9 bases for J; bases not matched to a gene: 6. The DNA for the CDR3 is TGCAGTGCTCCTACCGGGACAGGGGGTTCACCCCTCCACTTT. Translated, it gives CSAPTGTGGSPLHF.

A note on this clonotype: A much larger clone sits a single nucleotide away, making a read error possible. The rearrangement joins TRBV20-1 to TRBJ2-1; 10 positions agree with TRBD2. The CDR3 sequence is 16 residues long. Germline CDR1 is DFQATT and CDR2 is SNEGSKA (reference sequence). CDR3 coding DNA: TGCGGTGCTATTTCCGTAGCGGGGGGACTATACAATGAGCAGTTCTTC. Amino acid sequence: CGAISVAGGLYNEQFF.

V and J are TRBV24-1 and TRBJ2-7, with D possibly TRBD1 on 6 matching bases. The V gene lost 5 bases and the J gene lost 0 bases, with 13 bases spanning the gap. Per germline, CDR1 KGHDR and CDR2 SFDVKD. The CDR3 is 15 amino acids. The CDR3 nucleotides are TGTGCCACCAGTGGTATGGAAGGGGGCTCCTACGAGCAGTACTTC. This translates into CATSGMEGGSYEQYF.

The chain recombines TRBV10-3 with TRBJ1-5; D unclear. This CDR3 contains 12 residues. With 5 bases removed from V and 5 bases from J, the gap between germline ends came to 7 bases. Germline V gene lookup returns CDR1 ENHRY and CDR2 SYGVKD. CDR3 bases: TGTGCCATCAGTCCCATTGATCAGCCCCAGCATTTT. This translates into CAISPIDQPQHF.

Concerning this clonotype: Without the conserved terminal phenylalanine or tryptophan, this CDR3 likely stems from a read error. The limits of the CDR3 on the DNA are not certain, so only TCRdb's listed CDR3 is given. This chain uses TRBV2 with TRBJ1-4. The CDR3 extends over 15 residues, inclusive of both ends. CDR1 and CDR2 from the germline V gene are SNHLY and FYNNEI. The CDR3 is CASSEGWRVGYTFGS.

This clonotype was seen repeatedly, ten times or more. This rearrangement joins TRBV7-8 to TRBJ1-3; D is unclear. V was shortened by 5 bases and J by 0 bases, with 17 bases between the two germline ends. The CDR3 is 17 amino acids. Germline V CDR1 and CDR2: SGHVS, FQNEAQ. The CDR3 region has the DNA TGTGCCAGCAGCCCAATGAACGTGCTTAGCTCTGGAAACACCATATATTTT. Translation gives CASSPMNVLSSGNTIYF.

DNA of the CDR3: TGTGCCAGCAGCAAAGGGTTGACGAATTCACCCCTCCACTTT. Its translation is CASSKGLTNSPLHF. The gene calls are TRBV10-3 and TRBJ1-6; D is ambiguous. The CDR3 has 14 amino acids. Germline V gene sequence: CDR1 ENHRY, CDR2 SYGVKD. The V and J ends lost 10 bases and 7 bases respectively, with 17 bases between them.

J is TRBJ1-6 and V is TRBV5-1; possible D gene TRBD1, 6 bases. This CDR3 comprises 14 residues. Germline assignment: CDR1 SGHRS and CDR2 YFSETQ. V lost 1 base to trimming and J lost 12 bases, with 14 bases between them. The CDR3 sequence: CASSLYLQGQPLHF. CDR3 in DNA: TGCGCCAGCAGCTTGTACCTACAGGGACAACCCCTCCACTTT.

Here the CDR3 DNA reads TGCAGTGCTCCTTCGGACGGGAACAAACGGGCCAACGTCCTGACTTTC. Amino acids: CSAPSDGNKRANVLTF. The chain employs TRBV20-1 and TRBJ2-6; D perhaps matches TRBD2 (5 bases). Trimming pared 5 bases from V and 5 bases from J, leaving 19 bases between. CDR1 is DFQATT, CDR2 SNEGSKA, per germline (reference sequence). The CDR3 loop spans 16 amino acids.

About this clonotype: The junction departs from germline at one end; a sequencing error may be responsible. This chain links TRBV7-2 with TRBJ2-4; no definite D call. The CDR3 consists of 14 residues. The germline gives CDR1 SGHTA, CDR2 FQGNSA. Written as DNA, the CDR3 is TGCGCCAGCAGCCCGGAAGGAGACAATGGCATTCACTACTTC. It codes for CASSPEGDNGIHYF.

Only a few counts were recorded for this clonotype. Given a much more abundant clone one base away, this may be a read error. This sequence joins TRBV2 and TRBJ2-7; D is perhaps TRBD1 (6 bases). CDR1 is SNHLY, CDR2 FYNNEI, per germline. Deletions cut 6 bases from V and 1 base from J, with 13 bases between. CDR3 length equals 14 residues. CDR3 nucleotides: TGTGCCAGCAGGCCTGGACAGAAATCCTACGAGCAGTACTTC. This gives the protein CASRPGQKSYEQYF.

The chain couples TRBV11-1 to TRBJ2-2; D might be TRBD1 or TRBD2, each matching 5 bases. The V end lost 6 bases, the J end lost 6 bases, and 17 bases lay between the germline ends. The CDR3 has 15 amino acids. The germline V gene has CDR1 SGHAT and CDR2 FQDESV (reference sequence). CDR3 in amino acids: CASSHRGGFAGELFF. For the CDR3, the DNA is TGTGCCAGCAGTCATAGGGGCGGGTTCGCCGGGGAGCTGTTTTTT.

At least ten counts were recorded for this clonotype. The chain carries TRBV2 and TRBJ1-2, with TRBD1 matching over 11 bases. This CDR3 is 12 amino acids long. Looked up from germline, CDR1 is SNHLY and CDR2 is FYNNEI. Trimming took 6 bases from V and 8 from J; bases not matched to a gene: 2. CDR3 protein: CASRGQGEGYTF. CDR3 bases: TGTGCCAGCAGGGGACAGGGGGAAGGCTACACCTTC.

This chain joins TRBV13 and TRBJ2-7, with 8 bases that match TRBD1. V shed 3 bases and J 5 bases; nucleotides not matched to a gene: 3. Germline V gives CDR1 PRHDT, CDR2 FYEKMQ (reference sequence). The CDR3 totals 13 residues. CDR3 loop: CASSLDRDDEQYF. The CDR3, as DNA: TGTGCCAGCAGCTTGGACAGGGACGACGAGCAGTACTTC.

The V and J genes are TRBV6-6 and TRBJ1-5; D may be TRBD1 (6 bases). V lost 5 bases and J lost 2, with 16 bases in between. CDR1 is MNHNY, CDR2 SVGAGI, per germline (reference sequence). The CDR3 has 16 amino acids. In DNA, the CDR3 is TGTGCCAGCAGTAGAGGGGGAAACAGGGGCAATCAGCCCCAGCATTTT. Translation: CASSRGGNRGNQPQHF.

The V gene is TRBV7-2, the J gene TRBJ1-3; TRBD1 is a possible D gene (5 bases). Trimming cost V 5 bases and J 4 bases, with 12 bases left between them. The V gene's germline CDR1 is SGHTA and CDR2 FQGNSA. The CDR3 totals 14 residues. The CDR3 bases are TGTGCCAGCAGCCTAGAGAGGGGAGGAAACACCATATATTTT. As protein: CASSLERGGNTIYF.

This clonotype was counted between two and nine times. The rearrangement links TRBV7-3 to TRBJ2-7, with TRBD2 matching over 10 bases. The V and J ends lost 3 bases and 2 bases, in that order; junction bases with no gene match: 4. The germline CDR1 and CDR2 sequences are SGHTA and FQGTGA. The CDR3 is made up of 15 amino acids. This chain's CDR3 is CASSFSLAGAYEQYF. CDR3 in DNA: TGTGCCAGCAGCTTTTCCCTAGCGGGGGCCTACGAGCAGTACTTC.

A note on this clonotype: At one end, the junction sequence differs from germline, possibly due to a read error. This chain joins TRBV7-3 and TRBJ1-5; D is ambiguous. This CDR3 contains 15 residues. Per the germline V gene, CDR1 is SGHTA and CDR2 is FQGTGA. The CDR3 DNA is TGCGCCAGCAGCTTGACGAAACACCCTATCCAGCCCCAGCATTTT. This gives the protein CASSLTKHPIQPQHF.

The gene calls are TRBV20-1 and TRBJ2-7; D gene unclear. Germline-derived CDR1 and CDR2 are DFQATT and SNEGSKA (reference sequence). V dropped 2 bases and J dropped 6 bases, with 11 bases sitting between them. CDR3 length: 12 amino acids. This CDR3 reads CSARWKASEQYF. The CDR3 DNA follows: TGCAGTGCTAGATGGAAGGCCTCCGAGCAGTACTTC.

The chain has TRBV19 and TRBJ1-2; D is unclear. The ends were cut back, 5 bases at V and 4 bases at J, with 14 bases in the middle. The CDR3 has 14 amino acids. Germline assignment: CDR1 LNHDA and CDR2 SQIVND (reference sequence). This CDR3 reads CASSSPDGIYGYTF. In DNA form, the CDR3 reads TGTGCCAGTAGTTCCCCGGACGGAATCTATGGCTACACCTTC.

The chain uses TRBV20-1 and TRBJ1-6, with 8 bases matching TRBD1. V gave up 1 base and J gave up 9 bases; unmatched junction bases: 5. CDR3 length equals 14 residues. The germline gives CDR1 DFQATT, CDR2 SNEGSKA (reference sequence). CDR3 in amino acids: CSARADRDASPLHF. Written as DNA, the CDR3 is TGCAGTGCTAGAGCGGACAGGGACGCTTCACCCCTCCACTTT.

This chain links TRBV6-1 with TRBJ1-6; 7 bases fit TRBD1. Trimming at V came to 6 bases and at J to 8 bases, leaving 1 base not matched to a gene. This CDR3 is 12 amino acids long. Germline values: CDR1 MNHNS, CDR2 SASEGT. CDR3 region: CASRDRYSPLHF. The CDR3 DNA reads TGTGCCAGCAGGGACAGGTATTCACCCCTCCACTTT.

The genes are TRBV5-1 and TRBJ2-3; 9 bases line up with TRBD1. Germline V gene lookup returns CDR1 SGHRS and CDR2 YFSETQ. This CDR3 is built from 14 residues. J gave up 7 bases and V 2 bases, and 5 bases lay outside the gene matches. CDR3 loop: CASSFTGGANTQYF. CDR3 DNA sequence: TGCGCCAGCAGCTTCACAGGGGGCGCGAATACGCAGTATTTT. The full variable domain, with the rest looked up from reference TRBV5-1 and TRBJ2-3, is KAGVTQTPRYLIKTRGQQVTLSCSPISGHRSVSWYQQTPGQGLQFLFEYFSETQRNKGNFPGRFSGRQFSNSRSEMNVSTLELGDSALYLCASSFTGGANTQYFGPGTRLTVL.

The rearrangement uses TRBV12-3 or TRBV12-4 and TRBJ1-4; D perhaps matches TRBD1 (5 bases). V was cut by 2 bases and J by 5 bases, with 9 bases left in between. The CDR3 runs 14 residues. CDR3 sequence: CASSLQGVNEKLFF. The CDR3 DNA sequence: TGTGCCAGCAGTTTACAAGGGGTGAATGAAAAACTGTTTTTT.

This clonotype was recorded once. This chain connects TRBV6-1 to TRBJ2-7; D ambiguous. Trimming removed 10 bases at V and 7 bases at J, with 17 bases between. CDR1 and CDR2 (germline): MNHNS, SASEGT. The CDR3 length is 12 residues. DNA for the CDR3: TGTGCCACCGATGAACTTCACACTGAGCAGTACTTC. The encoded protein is CATDELHTEQYF.

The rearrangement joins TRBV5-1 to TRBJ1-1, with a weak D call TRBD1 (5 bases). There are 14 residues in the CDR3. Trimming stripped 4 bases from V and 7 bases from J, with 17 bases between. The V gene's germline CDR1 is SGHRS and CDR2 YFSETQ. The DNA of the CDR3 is TGCGCCAGCAGCCGGGAGAGGGGAGGCAATGAAGCTTTCTTT. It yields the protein CASSRERGGNEAFF.

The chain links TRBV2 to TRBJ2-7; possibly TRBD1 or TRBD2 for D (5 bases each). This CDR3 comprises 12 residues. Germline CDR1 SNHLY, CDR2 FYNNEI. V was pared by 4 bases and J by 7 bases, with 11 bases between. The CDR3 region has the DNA TGTGCCAGCAGTGTATTGGGGGTAGAGCAGTACGTC. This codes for CASSVLGVEQYV.

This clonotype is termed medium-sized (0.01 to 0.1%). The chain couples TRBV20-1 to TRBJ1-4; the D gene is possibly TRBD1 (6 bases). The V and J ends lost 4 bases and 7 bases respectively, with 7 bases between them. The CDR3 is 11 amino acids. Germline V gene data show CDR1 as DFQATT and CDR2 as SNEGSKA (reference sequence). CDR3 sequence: CSAKGVEKLFF. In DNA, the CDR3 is TGCAGTGCTAAGGGGGTTGAAAAACTGTTTTTT.

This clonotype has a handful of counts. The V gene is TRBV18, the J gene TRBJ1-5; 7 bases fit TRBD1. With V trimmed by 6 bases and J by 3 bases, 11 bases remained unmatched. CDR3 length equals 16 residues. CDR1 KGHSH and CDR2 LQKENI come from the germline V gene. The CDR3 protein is CASSGDRVGVNQPQHF. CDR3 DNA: TGTGCCAGCTCGGGAGACAGGGTCGGAGTCAATCAGCCCCAGCATTTT.

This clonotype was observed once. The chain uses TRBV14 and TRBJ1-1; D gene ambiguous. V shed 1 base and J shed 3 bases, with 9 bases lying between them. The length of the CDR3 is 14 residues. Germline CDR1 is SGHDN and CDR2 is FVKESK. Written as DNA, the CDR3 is TGTGCCAGCAGCCAAGCGGTACAACACACTGAAGCTTTCTTT. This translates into CASSQAVQHTEAFF.

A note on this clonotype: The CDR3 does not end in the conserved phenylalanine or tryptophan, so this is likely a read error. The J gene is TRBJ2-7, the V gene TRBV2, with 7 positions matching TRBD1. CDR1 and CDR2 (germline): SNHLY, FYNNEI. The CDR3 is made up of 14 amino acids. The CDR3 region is CVSSTGELSYEQYL. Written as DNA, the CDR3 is TGTGTCAGCAGCACAGGGGAATTGTCCTACGAGCAGTACCTC.

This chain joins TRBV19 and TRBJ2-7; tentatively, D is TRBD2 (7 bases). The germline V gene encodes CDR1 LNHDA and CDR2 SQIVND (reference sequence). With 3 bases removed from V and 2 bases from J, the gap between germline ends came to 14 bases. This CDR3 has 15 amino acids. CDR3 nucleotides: TGTGCCAGTAGTATGGGAGGGGGGACAACCTACGAGCAGTACTTC. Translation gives CASSMGGGTTYEQYF.